This T cell receptor beta chain was profiled in a study of identical twins. TCRdb passed the 5' RACE reads through MiXCR, listing each CDR3 protein once. Of 430,000 or so distinct CDR3 sequences listed, approximately 25% are singletons. V lost 6 bases to trimming and J lost 5 bases, with 8 bases between them. The CDR3 runs to 12 residues. CDR1 and CDR2 from the germline V gene are LNHNV and YYDKDF (reference sequence). These data were also filed under a second study, of T cells expressing NK-cell markers.

Sequencing was carried out using CD4+ T cells sorted from blood. The chain employs TRBV15 and TRBJ1-5; perhaps TRBD1 as D (5 bases). The receptor was isolated from a woman between 18 and 30 years old in good health. CDR3 in DNA: TGTGCCACCAGACGGGGCGATCAGCCCCAGCATTTT. Translating gives CATRRGDQPQHF.